These 14 T cell receptor beta chains were all obtained from the same sample, sequenced in a study of cytomegalovirus exposure and HLA in healthy donors. The PCR employed 60 Vbeta primers together with 13 Jbeta primers. Profiling relied on immunoSEQ multiplex PCR, and the TCRdb table lists in-frame clones only, not all of them. The sample lists approximately 60,000 clones; roughly four fifths were seen once. The material sequenced was PBMCs. The receptors were gathered from a man between 35 and 55 years old in good health and CMV-seronegative.

The chain employs TRBV5-6 and TRBJ2-1; D unresolved. The V gene lost 2 bases and the J gene lost 3 bases, with 12 bases spanning the gap. The CDR3 is made up of 15 amino acids. From germline, CDR1 is SGHDT and CDR2 YYEEEE. The CDR3 bases are TGTGCCAGCAGCTTACAGCCCAATAACTACAATGAGCAGTTCTTC. It is translated as CASSLQPNNYNEQFF.

In nucleotides, the CDR3 is TGTGCCAGCAGCTCAGCGGGGACCTACTACGAGCAGTACTTC. Its translation is CASSSAGTYYEQYF. The V and J genes are TRBV11-2 and TRBJ2-7; TRBD2 matches at 7 bases. The CDR3 has 14 amino acids. V lost 4 bases, J lost 3 bases, and 6 bases stayed unmatched. Germline values: CDR1 SGHAT, CDR2 FQNNGV.

CDR3 in DNA: TGTGCCTGGAGTGCAACAGGGTATAGCACCTTC. Its translation is CAWSATGYSTF. The chain employs TRBV30 and TRBJ1-2; D may be TRBD1 (6 bases). Germline V gene sequence: CDR1 GTSNPN, CDR2 SVGIG (reference sequence). Trimming took off 1 base at V and 13 bases at J, with 13 bases between the two ends. The CDR3 spans 11 residues.

The V call is TRBV7-8, the J call TRBJ2-5, with TRBD2 matching 9 bases. Germline V gene lookup returns CDR1 SGHVS and CDR2 FQNEAQ. The CDR3 totals 18 residues. Losses at the gene ends were 2 bases for V and 3 bases for J; bases not matched to a gene: 13. The DNA of the CDR3 is TGTGCCAGCAGCTTACCGGCGGGGGGGCCTAGTTTAGAAGAGACCCAGTACTTC. Encoded protein: CASSLPAGGPSLEETQYF.

This clone was seen only a few times. The V call is TRBV6-5, the J call TRBJ1-1; TRBD1 agrees at 7 bases. The trim removed 4 bases at V and 5 bases at J, leaving 10 bases unmatched. Germline assignment: CDR1 MNHEY and CDR2 SVGAGI. This CDR3 comprises 15 residues. As DNA, the CDR3 is TGTGCCAGCAGTTCGGCAGGGGGATTAGGTACTGAAGCTTTCTTT. Protein product: CASSSAGGLGTEAFF.

V gene TRBV5-4 combines with J gene TRBJ1-2; 8 positions match TRBD1. Trimming cost V 1 base and J 1 base; bases outside gene matches: 3. Germline CDR1 is SGHNT and CDR2 is YYREEE (reference sequence). The CDR3 is 15 amino acids. CDR3 DNA: TGTGCCAGCAGCTTGTTTACAGGGGGTAACTATGGCTACACCTTC. Its protein is CASSLFTGGNYGYTF.

This sequence joins TRBV11-2 and TRBJ2-1; no clear D. V dropped 1 base and J dropped 6 bases, with 19 bases sitting between them. The CDR3 is made up of 17 amino acids. The germline CDR1 and CDR2 sequences are SGHAT and FQNNGV. CDR3 in DNA: TGTGCCAGCAGCTTAGTAGGTCAGCGAGGCGGTGCCAATGAGCAGTTCTTC. Residues: CASSLVGQRGGANEQFF.

V usage is TRBV28 and J usage is TRBJ2-7; TRBD2 agrees at 12 bases. Losses at the gene ends were 5 bases for V and 5 bases for J; bases not matched to a gene: 4. The V gene's germline CDR1 is MDHEN and CDR2 SYDVKM. The CDR3 extends over 14 amino acids. The CDR3 protein is CASSTSGGLNEQYV. The CDR3 region has the DNA TGTGCCAGCAGTACTAGCGGGGGGCTGAACGAGCAGTACGTC.

The chain is built from TRBV29-1 and TRBJ1-6; TRBD1 might be the D (5 bases). CDR1 is SQVTM, CDR2 ANQGSEA, per germline. CDR3 length equals 13 residues. Trimming stripped 0 bases from V and 12 bases from J, with 12 bases between. The CDR3 DNA reads TGCAGCGTTGAAGAAAGGGGTGGCGGACCCCTCCACTTT. Translating gives CSVEERGGGPLHF.

V is TRBV4-2 and J is TRBJ2-5; no definite D call. V lost 2 bases and J 5 bases, leaving 12 bases between the germline ends. In germline, CDR1 is LGHNA, CDR2 YNFKEQ. The CDR3 extends over 14 amino acids. The CDR3, as DNA: TGTGCCAGCAGCCAAATGAGGTTCTCGGAGACCCAGTACTTC. It yields the protein CASSQMRFSETQYF.

V usage is TRBV19 and J usage is TRBJ1-5; D possibly corresponds to TRBD1 (5 bases). V was shortened by 6 bases and J by 4 bases, with 16 bases between the two germline ends. This CDR3 region has 15 residues. CDR1 LNHDA and CDR2 SQIVND come from the germline V gene (reference sequence). CDR3 loop: CASSISRGENQPQHF. Here the CDR3 DNA reads TGTGCCAGTAGCATCTCGCGGGGCGAAAATCAGCCCCAGCATTTT.

The CDR3 DNA reads TGTGCCAGCAGCTTGAAACAGGGCCTAATCCAAGAGACCCAGTACTTC. The encoded protein is CASSLKQGLIQETQYF. The chain links TRBV5-4 to TRBJ2-5; maybe TRBD1 (6 bases). Germline V gene lookup returns CDR1 SGHNT and CDR2 YYREEE (reference sequence). This CDR3 region has 16 residues. The V end lost 1 base, the J end lost 1 base, and 14 bases lay between the germline ends.

The chain uses TRBV5-4 and TRBJ1-1, with D tentatively TRBD1 (5 bases). CDR3 length: 16 residues. V lost 0 bases to trimming and J lost 4 bases, with 16 bases between them. Germline V gives CDR1 SGHNT, CDR2 YYREEE (reference sequence). CDR3 sequence (DNA): TGTGCCAGCAGCTTGGGGGGGGAAGAACTAGGCACTGAAGCTTTCTTT. It specifies CASSLGGEELGTEAFF.

The chain joins TRBV9 to TRBJ2-5; D remains unclear. This CDR3 contains 14 residues. Germline V gene lookup returns CDR1 SGDLS and CDR2 YYNGEE. V lost 0 bases to trimming and J lost 0 bases, with 6 bases between them. Written as DNA, the CDR3 is TGTGCCAGCAGCGTAGCTGCGGACCAAGAGACCCAGTACTTC. Protein product: CASSVAADQETQYF.